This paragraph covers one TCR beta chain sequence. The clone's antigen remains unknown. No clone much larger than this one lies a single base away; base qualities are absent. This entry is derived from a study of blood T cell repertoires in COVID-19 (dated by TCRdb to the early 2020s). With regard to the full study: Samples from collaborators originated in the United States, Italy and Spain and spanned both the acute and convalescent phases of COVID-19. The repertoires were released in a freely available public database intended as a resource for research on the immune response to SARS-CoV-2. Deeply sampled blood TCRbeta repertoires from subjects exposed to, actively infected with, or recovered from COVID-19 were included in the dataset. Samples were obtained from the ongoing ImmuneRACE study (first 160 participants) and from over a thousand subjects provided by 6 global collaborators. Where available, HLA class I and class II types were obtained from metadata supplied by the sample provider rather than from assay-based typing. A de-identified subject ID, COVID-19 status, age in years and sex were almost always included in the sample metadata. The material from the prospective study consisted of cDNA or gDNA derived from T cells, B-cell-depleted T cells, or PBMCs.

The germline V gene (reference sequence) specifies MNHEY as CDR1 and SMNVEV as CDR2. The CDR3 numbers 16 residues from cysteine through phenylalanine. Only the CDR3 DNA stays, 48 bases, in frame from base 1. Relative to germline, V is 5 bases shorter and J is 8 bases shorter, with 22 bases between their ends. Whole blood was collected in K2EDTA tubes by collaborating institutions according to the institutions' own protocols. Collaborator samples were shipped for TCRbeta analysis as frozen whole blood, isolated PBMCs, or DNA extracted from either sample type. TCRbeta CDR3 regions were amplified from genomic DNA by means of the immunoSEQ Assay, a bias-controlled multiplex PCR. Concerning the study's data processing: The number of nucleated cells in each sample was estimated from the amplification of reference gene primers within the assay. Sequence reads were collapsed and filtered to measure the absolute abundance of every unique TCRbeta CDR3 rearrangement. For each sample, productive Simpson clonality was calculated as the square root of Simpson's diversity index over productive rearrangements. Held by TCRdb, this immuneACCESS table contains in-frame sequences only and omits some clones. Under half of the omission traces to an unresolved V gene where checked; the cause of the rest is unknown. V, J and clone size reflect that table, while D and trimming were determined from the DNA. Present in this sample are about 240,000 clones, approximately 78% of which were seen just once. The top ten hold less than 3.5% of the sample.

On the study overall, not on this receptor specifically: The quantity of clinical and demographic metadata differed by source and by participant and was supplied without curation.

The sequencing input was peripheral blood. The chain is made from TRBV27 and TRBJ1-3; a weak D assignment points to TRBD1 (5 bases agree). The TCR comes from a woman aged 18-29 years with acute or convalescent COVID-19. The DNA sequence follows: TGTGCCAGCAGTCCAACGGCCGCTGGGGCCCTTGACACCATATATTTT. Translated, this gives CASSPTAAGALDTIYF.